Listed below are T cell receptor beta chains from one sample, sequenced in a study of OX40 agonist ivuxolimab in advanced cancers. Assay: immunoSEQ multiplex PCR; the TCRdb copy retains only in-frame clones and omits some. Here the sample spans over 45,000 clones, roughly 91% being singletons. Sequenced material: CD4+ or CD8+ T cells sorted from blood, taken in a trial of the OX40 agonist ivuxolimab. These TCRs come from an adult with an advanced solid tumor such as melanoma, head and neck, liver or kidney cancer. Each CDR3 is given with its conserved first and last residue. Fields, in order: D gene, V gene, clone size, J gene, CDR3 DNA, CDR3 protein. D genes are given only for firm matches. Expanded clones get a size class; other rows say once, few or many, or leave the size out.

d_gene: NA; v_gene: TRBV16; abundance: NA; j_gene: TRBJ1-1; CDR3nt: TGTGCCAGCAGCCCAAGGGCAGGGGTCGACACTGAAGCTTTCTTT; CDR3aa: CASSPRAGVDTEAFF
d_gene: NA; v_gene: TRBV19; abundance: NA; j_gene: TRBJ2-7; CDR3nt: TGTGCCAGTAGTATAGAAGCAGGGCGCTACGAGCAGTACTTC; CDR3aa: CASSIEAGRYEQYF
d_gene: NA; v_gene: TRBV7-9; abundance: NA; j_gene: TRBJ2-5; CDR3nt: TGTGCCAGCAGCCCCGGGGGCACAGGGTCGGTCTTACAAGAGACCCAGTACTTC; CDR3aa: CASSPGGTGSVLQETQYF
d_gene: NA; v_gene: TRBV4-1; abundance: once; j_gene: TRBJ2-7; CDR3nt: TGCGCCAGCAGCCAAGTCGCGGACGGCCCCTACGAGCAGTACTTC; CDR3aa: CASSQVADGPYEQYF
d_gene: TRBD1; v_gene: TRBV6-5; abundance: NA; j_gene: TRBJ2-3; CDR3nt: TGTGCCAGCAGTTCCTACAGGGGCAGCACAGATACGCAGTATTTT; CDR3aa: CASSSYRGSTDTQYF
d_gene: NA; v_gene: TRBV5-6; abundance: NA; j_gene: TRBJ2-7; CDR3nt: TGTGCCAGCAGCCACTTGAGGGTCGAGCAGTACTTC; CDR3aa: CASSHLRVEQYF
d_gene: TRBD2; v_gene: TRBV25-1; abundance: NA; j_gene: TRBJ2-1; CDR3nt: TGTGCCAGCAGTGATTTCCTAAGCGGGAATTCTTACAATGAGCAGTTCTTC; CDR3aa: CASSDFLSGNSYNEQFF
d_gene: NA; v_gene: TRBV9; abundance: NA; j_gene: TRBJ2-3; CDR3nt: TGTGCCAGCAGCGTAGAGGGGGACGCCTCAGATACGCAGTATTTT; CDR3aa: CASSVEGDASDTQYF
d_gene: NA; v_gene: TRBV7-6; abundance: NA; j_gene: TRBJ1-6; CDR3nt: TGTGCCAGCAGCTTAGGTCCCGGGGTGGAAGGAAATTCACCCCTCCACTTT; CDR3aa: CASSLGPGVEGNSPLHF
d_gene: NA; v_gene: TRBV5-5; abundance: NA; j_gene: TRBJ2-7; CDR3nt: TGTGCCAGCAGCTTTTTCTCGGACGGAACTTACGAGCAGTACTTC; CDR3aa: CASSFFSDGTYEQYF